This is a list of T cell receptor beta chains from one sample in a study of OX40 agonist ivuxolimab in advanced cancers. Here immunoSEQ multiplex PCR was the method, and the copy in TCRdb shows in-frame clones only, minus some. The data contain 9,500 to 15,000 clones, roughly three quarters of them singletons. Sequenced here: CD4+ or CD8+ T cells sorted from blood, sampled in a trial of the OX40 agonist ivuxolimab. The receptors come from an adult with an advanced solid tumor such as melanoma, head and neck, liver or kidney cancer. CDR3s include the opening cysteine and the closing phenylalanine or tryptophan. Fields, in order: J gene, D gene, V gene, clone size, CDR3 DNA, CDR3 protein. D genes are given only for firm matches. Only part of the rows carry a size: once, few, many, or a class if the clone is expanded.

>TRBJ2-3|TRBD2|TRBV28|.
TGTGCCAGCAGTCTTCTAGCGGGAGTGAGGGATACGCAGTATTTT
CASSLLAGVRDTQYF
>TRBJ2-7|.|TRBV19|.
TGTGCCAGTAGCATAGGCCTGGGACTGCTCTACGAGCAGTACTTC
CASSIGLGLLYEQYF
>TRBJ2-4|.|TRBV6-5|once
TGTGCCAGCAGTTACTCCGGGGAGGACAAAAACATTCAGTACTTC
CASSYSGEDKNIQYF
>TRBJ2-7|.|TRBV30|.
TGTGCCTCGTTGACTAGCTCCTACGAGCAGTACTTC
CASLTSSYEQYF
>TRBJ2-7|TRBD2|TRBV7-9|once
TGTGCCAGCAGCTCGGGACTAGCGGGGGGTTACTACGAGCAGTACTTC
CASSSGLAGGYYEQYF
>TRBJ2-5|.|TRBV6-5|few
TGTGCCAGCAGTTACGGGGGTTCGGAGACCCAGTACTTC
CASSYGGSETQYF
>TRBJ2-1|TRBD1|TRBV14|medium-sized
TGTGCCAGCAGCCAAGATCCAGGACAGGGGGACAATGAGCAGTTCTTC
CASSQDPGQGDNEQFF
>TRBJ2-7|TRBD1|TRBV18|.
TGTGCCAGCTCACCACTGACAGGGCATGGAGCAGAGCAGTACTTC
CASSPLTGHGAEQYF
>TRBJ2-5|.|TRBV27|.
TGTGCCAGCAGTTTAGGCCTACAAGAGACCCAGTACTTC
CASSLGLQETQYF
>TRBJ1-5|TRBD1|TRBV30|few
TGTGCCTGGAGTGTACAGCCGACAGGGCATCAGCCCCAGCATTTT
CAWSVQPTGHQPQHF
>TRBJ2-7|.|TRBV5-1|medium-sized
TGCGCCAGCAGCTTCGGTGAGACATCGCTCGAGCAGTACTTC
CASSFGETSLEQYF
>TRBJ1-1|TRBD1|TRBV7-8|.
TGTGCCAGCAGCTTGGAGACAGGGGACACTGAAGCTTTCTTT
CASSLETGDTEAFF
>TRBJ1-5|.|TRBV19|medium-sized
TGTGCCAGTAGTATGCAGGGCCCGAAGCCCCAGCATTTT
CASSMQGPKPQHF
>TRBJ2-7|.|TRBV4-2|.
TGTGCCAGCAGCCAAGAACGGGCAGGGTTAAGCTCCTACGAGCAGTACTTC
CASSQERAGLSSYEQYF
>TRBJ1-2|.|TRBV9|.
TGTGCCAGCAGCGTTTCCCCGGGGGCGCGTGGCTACACCTTC
CASSVSPGARGYTF
>TRBJ1-1|.|TRBV19|.
TGTGCCACCCAAACCCGGTTCGACACTGAAGCTTTCTTT
CATQTRFDTEAFF
>TRBJ2-7|.|TRBV7-8|.
TGTGCCAGCAGCGCAGGAGTTGGCTCCTACGAGCAGTACTTC
CASSAGVGSYEQYF
>TRBJ1-4|.|TRBV28|.
TGTGCCAGCAGTTTCCCTCGTGAGGGAACTAATGAAAAACTGTTTTTT
CASSFPREGTNEKLFF
>TRBJ1-5|.|TRBV15|.
TGTGCCACCAGCAAAACCATGGAGGACAATCAGCCCCAGCATTTT
CATSKTMEDNQPQHF
>TRBJ1-1|TRBD1|TRBV19|.
TGTGCCAGCCTTGACGCGGACAGGCCGAACACTGAAGCTTTCTTT
CASLDADRPNTEAFF
>TRBJ1-2|TRBD1|TRBV5-4|once
TGTGCCAGCAGCTATCTAGGACAGGCCTATGGCTACACCTTC
CASSYLGQAYGYTF
>TRBJ2-2|.|TRBV10-2|.
TGCGCCAGTTCTCCAGGCGGGGAGCTGTTTTTT
CASSPGGELFF